This TCR beta chain was profiled in a study of beta chain features in type 1 diabetes. Study-level information: Patients looked much like healthy donors when it came to age, gender and cell yields.

Trimming shortened V by 5 bases and J by 6 bases, and 16 bases separated the two germline ends. The CDR3 totals 14 residues. Germline-derived CDR1 and CDR2 are SGHAT and FQDESV (reference sequence). The investigators reverse transcribed all of the isolated RNA, so they sequenced expressed TCRB transcripts. Assay used: immunoSEQ multiplex PCR; TCRdb lists only in-frame clones, some missing. The sample carries about 53,000 clones, 50% to 55% recorded once. Notes on the study in general: More deletions and fewer insertions at VDJ junctions were found in patients with type 1 diabetes. In all four CD4+ subsets, TCRB CDR3 length was significantly, moderately reduced in type 1 diabetes.

As regards this clone: Its antigen is still unknown.

Specimen: Tregs from blood. The chain combines TRBV11-1 with TRBJ1-1, with D tentatively TRBD1 (5 bases). The TCR comes from a woman in her forties with type 1 diabetes. CDR3 sequence (DNA): TGTGCCAGCAGCCGCCAGGGATTTGGCGCTGAAGCTTTCTTT. It encodes CASSRQGFGAEAFF.